This T cell receptor beta chain was observed in a study of vaccination and CD4 T cells after COVID-19. Overall study context: The stimulating agents, overlapping spike peptides, came from SARS-CoV-2, HCoV-NL63, HCoV-OC43 and HCoV-229E.

Sequenced with the Oncomine TCR Beta short-read assay was DNA taken from cultured CD4+ T cells. Cultured CD4+ T cells were the source of extracted genomic DNA. Using its own MiXCR run on the PCR reads, TCRdb lists one record per CDR3 protein. There are around 20,000 distinct CDR3 sequences in the sample; 47% occur only once, and 3.5% to 4.5% lies in the top ten. This clonotype was observed a few times. Its antigen is currently unknown. The sample's treatment: roughly ten-day PBMC culture with coronavirus spike peptide pools or control peptides (ViraFEST assay). Antigen-specific T cell expansion with peptide pools preceded TCR sequencing in the ViraFEST approach. This sample comprised CD4+ T cells from blood, cultured in vitro, obtained before SARS-CoV-2 vaccination. The receptor was derived from a human donor who had recovered from COVID-19.

CDR3 DNA: TGTGCCAGCAGCTTGACAGGGAGGGATACGCAGTATTTT. Translating it yields CASSLTGRDTQYF. The V gene is TRBV7-9, the J gene TRBJ2-3; TRBD1 is a possible D gene (7 bases). CDR1 is SEHNR, CDR2 FQNEAQ, per germline (reference sequence). The CDR3 consists of 13 residues. V was pared by 3 bases and J by 6 bases, with 10 bases between. The entire variable domain, with the rest obtained from reference TRBV7-9 and TRBJ2-3, is as follows: DTGVSQNPRHKITKRGQNVTFRCDPISEHNRLYWYRQTLGQGPEFLTYFQNEAQLEKSRLLSDRFSAERPKGSFSTLEIQRTEQGDSAMYLCASSLTGRDTQYFGPGTRLTVL.